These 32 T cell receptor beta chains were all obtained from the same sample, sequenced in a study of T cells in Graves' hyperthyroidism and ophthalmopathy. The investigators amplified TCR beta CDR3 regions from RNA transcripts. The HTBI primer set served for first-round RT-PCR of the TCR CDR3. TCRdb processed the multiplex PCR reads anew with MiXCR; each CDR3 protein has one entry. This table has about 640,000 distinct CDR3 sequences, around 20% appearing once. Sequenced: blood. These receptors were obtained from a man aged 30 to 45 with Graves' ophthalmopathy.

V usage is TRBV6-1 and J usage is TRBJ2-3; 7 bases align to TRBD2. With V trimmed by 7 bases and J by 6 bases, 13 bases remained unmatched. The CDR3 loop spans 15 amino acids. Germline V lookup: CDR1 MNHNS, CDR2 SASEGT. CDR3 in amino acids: CASNPDGGSPDTQYF. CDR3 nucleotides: TGTGCCAGCAATCCCGACGGCGGGAGCCCCGATACGCAGTATTTT.

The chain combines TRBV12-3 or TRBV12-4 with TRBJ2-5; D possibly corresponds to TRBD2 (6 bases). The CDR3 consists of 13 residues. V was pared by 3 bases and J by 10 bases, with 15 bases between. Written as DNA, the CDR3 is TGTGCCAGCAGTTTTCCATTGGGGGGAGGCCAGTACTTC. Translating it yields CASSFPLGGGQYF.

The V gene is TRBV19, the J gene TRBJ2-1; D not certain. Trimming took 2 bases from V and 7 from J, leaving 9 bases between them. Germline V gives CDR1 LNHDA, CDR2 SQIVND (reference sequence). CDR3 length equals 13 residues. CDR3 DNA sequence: TGTGCCAGTAGTATATGGCCTCTGAATGAGCAGTTCTTC. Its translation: CASSIWPLNEQFF.

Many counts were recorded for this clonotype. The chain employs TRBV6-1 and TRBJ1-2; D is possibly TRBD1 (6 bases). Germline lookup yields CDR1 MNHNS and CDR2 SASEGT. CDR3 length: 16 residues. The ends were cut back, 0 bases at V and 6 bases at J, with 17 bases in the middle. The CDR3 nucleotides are TGTGCCAGCAGTGAAGCGCTGGGGGGGGCGCAGAATGGCTACACCTTC. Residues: CASSEALGGAQNGYTF.

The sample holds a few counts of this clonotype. CDR3 amino acids: CASTLGQRNTEAFF. CDR3 bases: TGTGCCAGTACCCTCGGACAGCGGAACACTGAAGCTTTCTTT. This chain links TRBV19 with TRBJ1-1; a weak D match, TRBD1 (6 bases). V dropped 7 bases and J dropped 1 base, with 13 bases sitting between them. The germline V gene encodes CDR1 LNHDA and CDR2 SQIVND (reference sequence). The CDR3 is made up of 14 amino acids.

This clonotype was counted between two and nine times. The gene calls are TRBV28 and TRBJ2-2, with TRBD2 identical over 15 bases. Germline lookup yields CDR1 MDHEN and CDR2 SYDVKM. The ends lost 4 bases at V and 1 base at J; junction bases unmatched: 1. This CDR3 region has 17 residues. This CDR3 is CASSWGLAGGNTGELFF. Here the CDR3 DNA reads TGTGCCAGCAGTTGGGGACTAGCGGGAGGGAACACCGGGGAGCTGTTTTTT.

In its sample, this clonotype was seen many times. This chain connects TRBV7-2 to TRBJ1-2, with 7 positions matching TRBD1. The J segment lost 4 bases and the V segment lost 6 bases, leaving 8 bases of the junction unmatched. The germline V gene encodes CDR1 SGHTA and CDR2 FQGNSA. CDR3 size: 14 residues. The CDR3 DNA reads TGTGCCAGCAGATATCCGGGACAGTTCTATGGCTACACCTTC. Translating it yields CASRYPGQFYGYTF.

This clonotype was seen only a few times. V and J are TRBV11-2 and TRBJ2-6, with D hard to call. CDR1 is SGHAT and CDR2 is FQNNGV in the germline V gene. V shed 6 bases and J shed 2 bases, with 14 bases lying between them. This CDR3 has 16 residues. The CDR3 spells CASRSPQLPGANVLTF. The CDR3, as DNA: TGTGCCAGCAGATCACCCCAACTGCCTGGGGCCAACGTCCTGACTTTC.

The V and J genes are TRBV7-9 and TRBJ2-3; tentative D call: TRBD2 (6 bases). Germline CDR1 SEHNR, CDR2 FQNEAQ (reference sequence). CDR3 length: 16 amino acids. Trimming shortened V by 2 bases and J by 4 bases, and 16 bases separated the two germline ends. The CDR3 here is CASSLMSSGEADTQYF. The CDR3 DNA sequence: TGTGCCAGCAGCTTAATGTCGTCGGGGGAAGCAGATACGCAGTATTTT.

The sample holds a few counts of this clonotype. CDR3 in DNA: TGTGCCAGCAGCTTAAGCCAGACTACTAGCACAGATACGCAGTATTTT. It yields the protein CASSLSQTTSTDTQYF. This chain joins TRBV7-9 and TRBJ2-3, with D possibly being TRBD2 (5 bases). In germline, CDR1 is SEHNR, CDR2 FQNEAQ (reference sequence). CDR3 length: 16 residues. V gave up 2 bases and J gave up 0 bases, with 12 bases separating them.

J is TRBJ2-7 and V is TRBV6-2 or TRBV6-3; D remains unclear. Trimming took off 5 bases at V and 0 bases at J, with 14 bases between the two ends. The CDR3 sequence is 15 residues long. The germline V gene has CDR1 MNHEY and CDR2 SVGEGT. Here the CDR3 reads CASSDFRTISYEQYF. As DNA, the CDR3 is TGTGCCAGCAGTGACTTCCGGACCATCTCCTACGAGCAGTACTTC.

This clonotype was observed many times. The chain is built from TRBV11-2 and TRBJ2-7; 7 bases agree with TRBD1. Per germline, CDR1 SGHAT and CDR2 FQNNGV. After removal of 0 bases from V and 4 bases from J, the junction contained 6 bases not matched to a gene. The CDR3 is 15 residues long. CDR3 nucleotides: TGTGCCAGCAGCTTAGATCCCGGGACAGCGTACGAGCAGTACTTC. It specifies CASSLDPGTAYEQYF.

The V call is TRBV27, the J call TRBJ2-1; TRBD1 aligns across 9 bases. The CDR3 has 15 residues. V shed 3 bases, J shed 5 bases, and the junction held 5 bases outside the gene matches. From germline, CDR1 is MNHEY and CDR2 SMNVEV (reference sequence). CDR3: CASSLSGTGNNEQFF. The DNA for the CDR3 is TGTGCCAGCAGTTTGTCCGGGACAGGGAACAATGAGCAGTTCTTC.

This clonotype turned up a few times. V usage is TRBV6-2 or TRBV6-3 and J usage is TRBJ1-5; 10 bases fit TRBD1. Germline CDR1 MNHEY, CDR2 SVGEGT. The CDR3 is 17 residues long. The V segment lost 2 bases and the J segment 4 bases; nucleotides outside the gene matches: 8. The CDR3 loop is CASSYGRGQGINQPQHF. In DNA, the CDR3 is TGTGCCAGCAGTTACGGTCGGGGACAGGGGATTAATCAGCCCCAGCATTTT.

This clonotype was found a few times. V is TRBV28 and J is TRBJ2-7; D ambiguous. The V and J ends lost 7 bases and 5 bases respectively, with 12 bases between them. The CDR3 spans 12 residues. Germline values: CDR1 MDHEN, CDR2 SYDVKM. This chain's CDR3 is CASNDFPNEQYF. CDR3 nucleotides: TGTGCCAGCAACGACTTCCCCAACGAGCAGTACTTC.

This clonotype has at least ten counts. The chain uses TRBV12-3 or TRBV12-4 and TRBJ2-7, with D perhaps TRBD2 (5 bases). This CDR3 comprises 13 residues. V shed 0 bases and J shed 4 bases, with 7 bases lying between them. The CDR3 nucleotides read TGTGCCAGCAGTTTAGCAACTAGTTACGAGCAGTACTTC. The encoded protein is CASSLATSYEQYF.

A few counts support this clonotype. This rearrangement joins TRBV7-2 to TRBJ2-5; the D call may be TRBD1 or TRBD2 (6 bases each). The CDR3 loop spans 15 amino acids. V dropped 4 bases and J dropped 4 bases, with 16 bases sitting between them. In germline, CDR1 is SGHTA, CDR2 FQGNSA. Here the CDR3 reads CASSSKGGGGETQYF. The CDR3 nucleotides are TGTGCCAGCAGCTCCAAAGGGGGAGGCGGAGAGACCCAGTACTTC.

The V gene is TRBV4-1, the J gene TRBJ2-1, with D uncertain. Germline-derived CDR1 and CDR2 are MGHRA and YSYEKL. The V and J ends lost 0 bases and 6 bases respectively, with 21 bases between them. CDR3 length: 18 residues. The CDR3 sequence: CASSQDNAALHWANEQFF. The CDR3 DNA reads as TGCGCCAGCAGCCAAGATAATGCGGCCCTACATTGGGCCAATGAGCAGTTCTTC.

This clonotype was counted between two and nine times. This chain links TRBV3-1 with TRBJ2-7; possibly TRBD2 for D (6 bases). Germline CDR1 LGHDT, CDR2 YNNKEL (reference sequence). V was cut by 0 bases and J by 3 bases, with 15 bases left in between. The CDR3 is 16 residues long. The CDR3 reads CASSQDRVGRHYEQYF. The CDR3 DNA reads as TGTGCCAGCAGCCAAGATCGAGTAGGGAGGCACTACGAGCAGTACTTC.

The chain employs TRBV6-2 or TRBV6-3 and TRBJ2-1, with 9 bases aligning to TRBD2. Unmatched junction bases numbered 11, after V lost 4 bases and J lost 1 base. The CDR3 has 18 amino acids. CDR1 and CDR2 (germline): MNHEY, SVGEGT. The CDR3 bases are TGTGCCAGCAGTTTAGTAGCGGGAGTACCCCGGTCCTACAATGAGCAGTTCTTC. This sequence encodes CASSLVAGVPRSYNEQFF.

The CDR3 reads CSASGRPIYEQYF. The CDR3 nucleotides are TGCAGTGCTAGCGGGAGGCCCATCTACGAGCAGTACTTC. The V gene is TRBV20-1, the J gene TRBJ2-7, with 7 positions matching TRBD2. Trimming removed 3 bases from V and 3 bases from J; junction bases left unmatched: 5. This CDR3 comprises 13 residues. CDR1 and CDR2 from the germline V gene are DFQATT and SNEGSKA (reference sequence).

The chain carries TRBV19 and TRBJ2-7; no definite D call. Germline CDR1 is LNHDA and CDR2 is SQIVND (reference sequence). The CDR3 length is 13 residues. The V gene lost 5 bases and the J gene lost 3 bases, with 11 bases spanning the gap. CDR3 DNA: TGTGCCAGTAGTCCCGGACGGTACTACGAGCAGTACTTC. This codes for CASSPGRYYEQYF.

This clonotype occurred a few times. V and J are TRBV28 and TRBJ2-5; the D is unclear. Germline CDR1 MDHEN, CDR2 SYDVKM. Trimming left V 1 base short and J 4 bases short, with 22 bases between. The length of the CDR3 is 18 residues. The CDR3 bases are TGTGCCAGCAGTTTATTGGAACGGGCCGGGCCTAGAGGAGAGACCCAGTACTTC. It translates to CASSLLERAGPRGETQYF.

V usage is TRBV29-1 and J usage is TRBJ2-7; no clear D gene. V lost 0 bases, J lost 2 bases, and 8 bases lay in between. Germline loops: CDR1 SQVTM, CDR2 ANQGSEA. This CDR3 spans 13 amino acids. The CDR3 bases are TGCAGCGTTGAAGAAGGGCAGCCCTACGAGCAGTACTTC. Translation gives CSVEEGQPYEQYF.

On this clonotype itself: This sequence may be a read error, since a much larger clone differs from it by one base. CDR3: CAWGSSGNGYTF. The DNA for the CDR3 is TGTGCCTGGGGTAGTTCGGGCAATGGCTACACCTTC. The chain has TRBV30 and TRBJ1-2; D unresolved. Trimming cost V 5 bases and J 6 bases, with 13 bases left between them. Germline CDR1 GTSNPN, CDR2 SVGIG (reference sequence). The CDR3 length is 12 residues.

This chain's CDR3 is CASSFPTGFRGKTQYF. The CDR3 DNA follows: TGTGCCAGCAGTTTCCCTACCGGCTTCCGAGGGAAGACCCAGTACTTC. V is TRBV27 and J is TRBJ2-5; TRBD2 might be the D (5 bases). Germline CDR1 MNHEY, CDR2 SMNVEV (reference sequence). CDR3 length equals 16 residues. V lost 3 bases and J lost 6, with 20 bases in between.

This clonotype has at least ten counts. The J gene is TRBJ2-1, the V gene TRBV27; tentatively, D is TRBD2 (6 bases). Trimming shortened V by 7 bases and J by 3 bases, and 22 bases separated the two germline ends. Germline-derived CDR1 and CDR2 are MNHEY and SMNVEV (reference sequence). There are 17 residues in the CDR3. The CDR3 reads CASNRTPGDLSYNEQFF. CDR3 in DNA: TGTGCCAGCAACCGCACCCCGGGGGACTTGAGCTACAATGAGCAGTTCTTC.

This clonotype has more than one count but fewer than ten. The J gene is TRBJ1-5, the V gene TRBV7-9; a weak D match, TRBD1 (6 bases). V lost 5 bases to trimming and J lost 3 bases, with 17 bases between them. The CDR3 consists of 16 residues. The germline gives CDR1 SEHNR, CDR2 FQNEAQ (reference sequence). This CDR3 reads CASSAGHTDPNQPQHF. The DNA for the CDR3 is TGTGCCAGCAGCGCGGGACATACCGATCCCAATCAGCCCCAGCATTTT.

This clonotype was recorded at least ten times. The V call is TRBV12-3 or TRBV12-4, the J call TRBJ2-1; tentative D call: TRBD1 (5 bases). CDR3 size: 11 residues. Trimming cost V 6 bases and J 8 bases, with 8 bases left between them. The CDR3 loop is CASRQVHEQFF. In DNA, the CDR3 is TGTGCCAGCAGACAGGTTCATGAGCAGTTCTTC.

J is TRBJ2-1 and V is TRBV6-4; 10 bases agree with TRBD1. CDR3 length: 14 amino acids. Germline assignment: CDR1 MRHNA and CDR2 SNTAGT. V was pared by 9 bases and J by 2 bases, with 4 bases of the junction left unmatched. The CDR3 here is CASPGQGPYNEQFF. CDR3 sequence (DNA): TGTGCCAGTCCGGGACAGGGGCCCTACAATGAGCAGTTCTTC.

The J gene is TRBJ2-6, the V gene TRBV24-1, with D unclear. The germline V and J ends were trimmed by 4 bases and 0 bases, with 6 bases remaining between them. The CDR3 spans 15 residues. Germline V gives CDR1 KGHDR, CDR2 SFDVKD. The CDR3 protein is CATSDPPSGANVLTF. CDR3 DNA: TGTGCCACCAGTGACCCCCCCTCTGGGGCCAACGTCCTGACTTTC.

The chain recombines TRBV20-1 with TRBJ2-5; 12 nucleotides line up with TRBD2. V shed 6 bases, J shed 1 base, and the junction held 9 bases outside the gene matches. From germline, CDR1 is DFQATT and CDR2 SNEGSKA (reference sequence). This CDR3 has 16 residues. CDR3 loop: CSAPDGLAGPQETQYF. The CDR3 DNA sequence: TGCAGTGCCCCCGACGGACTAGCGGGGCCCCAAGAGACCCAGTACTTC.